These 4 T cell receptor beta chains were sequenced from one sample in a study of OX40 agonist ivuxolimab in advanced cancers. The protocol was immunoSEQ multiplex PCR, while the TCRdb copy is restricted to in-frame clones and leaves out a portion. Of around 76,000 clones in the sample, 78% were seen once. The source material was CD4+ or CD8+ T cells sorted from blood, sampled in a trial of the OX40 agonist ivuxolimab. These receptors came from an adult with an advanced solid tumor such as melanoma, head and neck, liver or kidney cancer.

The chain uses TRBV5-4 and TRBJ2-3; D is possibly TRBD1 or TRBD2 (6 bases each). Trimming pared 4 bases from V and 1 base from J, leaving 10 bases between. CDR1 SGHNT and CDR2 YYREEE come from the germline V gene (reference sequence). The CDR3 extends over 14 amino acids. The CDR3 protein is CASSLRGGTDTQYF. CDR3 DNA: TGTGCCAGCAGCCTTAGGGGGGGCACAGATACGCAGTATTTT.

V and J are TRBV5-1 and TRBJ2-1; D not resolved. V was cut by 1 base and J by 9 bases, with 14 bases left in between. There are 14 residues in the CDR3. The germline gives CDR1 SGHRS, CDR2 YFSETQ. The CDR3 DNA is TGCGCCAGCAGCTTGCGGATAGGTTCTAGTGAGCAGTTCTTC. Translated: CASSLRIGSSEQFF.

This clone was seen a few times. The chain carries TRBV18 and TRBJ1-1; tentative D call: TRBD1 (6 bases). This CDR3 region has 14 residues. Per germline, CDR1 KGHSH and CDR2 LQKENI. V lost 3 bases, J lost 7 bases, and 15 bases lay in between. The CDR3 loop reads CASSPGQGQGEAFF. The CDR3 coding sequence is TGTGCCAGCTCACCGGGACAAGGCCAAGGTGAAGCTTTCTTT.

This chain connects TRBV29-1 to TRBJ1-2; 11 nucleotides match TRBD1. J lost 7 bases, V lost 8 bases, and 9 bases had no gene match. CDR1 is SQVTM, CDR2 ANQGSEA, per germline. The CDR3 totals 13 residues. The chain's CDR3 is CSCSDRGRRGYTF. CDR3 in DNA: TGCAGCTGCTCGGACAGGGGGCGTCGTGGCTACACCTTC.